The 12 T cell receptor beta chains given below trace back to one sample, sequenced in a study of cytomegalovirus exposure and HLA in healthy donors. Vbeta (60) and Jbeta (13) primers were used in the PCR. Repertoires were generated with immunoSEQ multiplex PCR, while TCRdb's copy carries only in-frame clones and drops some. The sample lists fewer than 200,000 clones, roughly 70% occurring once. Sequenced material: PBMCs. The receptor source for this set is a girl aged 10 to 17 in good health and CMV-seronegative.

This sequence joins TRBV7-9 and TRBJ2-5; possible D gene TRBD2, 5 bases. Germline-derived CDR1 and CDR2 are SEHNR and FQNEAQ (reference sequence). This CDR3 is built from 15 residues. V gave up 5 bases and J gave up 3 bases, with 16 bases separating them. CDR3 residues: CASSPREVGKETQYF. Here the CDR3 DNA reads TGTGCCAGCAGCCCCCGGGAAGTCGGAAAAGAGACCCAGTACTTC.

Points on this clone: A junction boundary mismatches the germline segment, possibly from a read error. The V gene is TRBV5-1, the J gene TRBJ2-5; D call uncertain. The CDR3 spans 13 residues. Germline CDR1 SGHRS, CDR2 YFSETQ. For the CDR3, the DNA is TGCGCCAGCAGCTTGGACTCACCAGAGGCCCAGTACTTC. It translates to CASSLDSPEAQYF.

The rearrangement uses TRBV18 and TRBJ1-2; D is possibly TRBD1 (5 bases). Germline lookup yields CDR1 KGHSH and CDR2 LQKENI. The V and J ends lost 3 bases and 7 bases respectively, with 6 bases between them. The CDR3 runs 11 residues. CDR3 bases: TGTGCCAGCTCACCGGGGGGTGGCTACACCTTC. Translated, it gives CASSPGGGYTF.

The CDR3 loop is CASKLAGASGNEQFF. The CDR3 DNA reads TGCGCCAGCAAGTTAGCGGGGGCGAGTGGGAATGAGCAGTTCTTC. The chain joins TRBV5-1 to TRBJ2-1; 9 bases match TRBD2. CDR3 size: 15 residues. Germline V gives CDR1 SGHRS, CDR2 YFSETQ. The V and J ends lost 6 bases and 7 bases, in that order; junction bases with no gene match: 11.

The chain recombines TRBV6-5 with TRBJ1-6; TRBD1 is a possible D gene (5 bases). This CDR3 comprises 15 residues. V lost 5 bases and J 5 bases, leaving 13 bases between the germline ends. The germline V gene encodes CDR1 MNHEY and CDR2 SVGAGI. This chain's CDR3 is CASSPGGTDNSPLHF. The CDR3 DNA reads as TGTGCCAGCAGTCCCGGAGGGACGGATAATTCACCCCTCCACTTT.

The V call is TRBV7-3, the J call TRBJ2-2; D might be TRBD1 (6 bases). CDR3 length: 16 amino acids. The V gene lost 5 bases and the J gene lost 0 bases, with 13 bases spanning the gap. Germline assignment: CDR1 SGHTA and CDR2 FQGTGA. CDR3: CASSPRGTPNTGELFF. CDR3 nucleotide sequence: TGTGCCAGCAGCCCACGAGGGACACCGAACACCGGGGAGCTGTTTTTT. The variable domain in full, with the rest retrieved from reference TRBV7-3 and TRBJ2-2, is GAGVSQTPSNKVTEKGKYVELRCDPISGHTALYWYRQSLGQGPEFLIYFQGTGAADDSGLPNDRFFAVRPEGSVSTLKIQRTERGDSAVYLCASSPRGTPNTGELFFGEGSRLTVL.

This clone has more than one count but fewer than ten. In nucleotides, the CDR3 is TGTGCTAGTGTGGGACAGATTGACTACGAGCAGTACTTC. Amino acid sequence: CASVGQIDYEQYF. The gene calls are TRBV12-5 and TRBJ2-7; TRBD1 matches at 7 bases. The CDR3 is made up of 13 amino acids. V lost 7 bases, J lost 3 bases, and 6 bases stayed unmatched. In germline, CDR1 is LGHNT, CDR2 FRNRAP.

This clone was found a few times. This rearrangement joins TRBV5-4 to TRBJ2-3, with D possibly TRBD1 on 6 matching bases. This CDR3 has 14 residues. Germline V gene sequence: CDR1 SGHNT, CDR2 YYREEE (reference sequence). The germline V and J ends were trimmed by 3 bases and 1 base, with 9 bases remaining between them. The CDR3 DNA sequence: TGTGCCAGCAGCTCCAGGGGAGGCACAGATACGCAGTATTTT. Protein product: CASSSRGGTDTQYF.

This sequence joins TRBV6-6 and TRBJ2-5, with D perhaps TRBD2 (6 bases). The V gene lost 5 bases and the J gene lost 5 bases, with 6 bases spanning the gap. The CDR3 has 11 amino acids. CDR1 is MNHNY, CDR2 SVGAGI, per germline (reference sequence). The CDR3: CASSLAETQYF. CDR3 DNA sequence: TGTGCCAGCAGTCTAGCGGAGACCCAGTACTTC.

The V and J genes are TRBV11-2 and TRBJ2-1, with TRBD1 matching over 7 bases. Germline V gives CDR1 SGHAT, CDR2 FQNNGV. The CDR3 totals 15 residues. V gave up 6 bases and J gave up 6 bases; unmatched junction bases: 11. The CDR3 DNA follows: TGTGCCAGCAGACAGGGGTCAGAGGGTGGCAATGAGCAGTTCTTC. Amino acid sequence: CASRQGSEGGNEQFF.

The V gene is TRBV5-4, the J gene TRBJ2-3; a possible D gene is TRBD2 (8 bases). CDR1 is SGHNT and CDR2 is YYREEE in the germline V gene (reference sequence). The CDR3 loop spans 17 amino acids. V lost 4 bases and J 3 bases, leaving 21 bases between the germline ends. DNA for the CDR3: TGTGCCAGCAGCCCAGAGGGGGCGGGGGGTTGGACAGATACGCAGTATTTT. It yields the protein CASSPEGAGGWTDTQYF.

The genes are TRBV28 and TRBJ1-5; D is unresolved. Trimming removed 9 bases from V and 0 bases from J, with 12 bases in between. This CDR3 is built from 14 residues. From germline, CDR1 is MDHEN and CDR2 SYDVKM. The CDR3 loop reads CASEKPLSNQPQHF. Written as DNA, the CDR3 is TGTGCCAGTGAAAAACCACTTAGCAATCAGCCCCAGCATTTT.